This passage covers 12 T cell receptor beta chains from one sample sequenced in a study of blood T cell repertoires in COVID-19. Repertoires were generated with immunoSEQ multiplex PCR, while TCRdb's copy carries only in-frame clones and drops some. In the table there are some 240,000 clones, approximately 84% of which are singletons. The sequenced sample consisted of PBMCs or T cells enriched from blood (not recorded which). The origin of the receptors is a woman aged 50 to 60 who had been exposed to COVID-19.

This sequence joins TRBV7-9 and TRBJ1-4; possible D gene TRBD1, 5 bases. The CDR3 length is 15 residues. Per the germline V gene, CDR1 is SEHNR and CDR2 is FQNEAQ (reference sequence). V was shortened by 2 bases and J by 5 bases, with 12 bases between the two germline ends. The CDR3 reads CASSLWGSPNEKLFF. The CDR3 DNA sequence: TGTGCCAGCAGCTTATGGGGCAGCCCCAATGAAAAACTGTTTTTT.

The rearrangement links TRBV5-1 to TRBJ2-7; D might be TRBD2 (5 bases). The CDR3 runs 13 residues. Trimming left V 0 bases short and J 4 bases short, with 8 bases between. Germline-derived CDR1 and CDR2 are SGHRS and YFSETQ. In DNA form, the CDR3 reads TGCGCCAGCAGCTTGGCCTCGGGGTACGAGCAGTACTTC. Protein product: CASSLASGYEQYF. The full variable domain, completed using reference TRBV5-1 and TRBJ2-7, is KAGVTQTPRYLIKTRGQQVTLSCSPISGHRSVSWYQQTPGQGLQFLFEYFSETQRNKGNFPGRFSGRQFSNSRSEMNVSTLELGDSALYLCASSLASGYEQYFGPGTRLTVT.

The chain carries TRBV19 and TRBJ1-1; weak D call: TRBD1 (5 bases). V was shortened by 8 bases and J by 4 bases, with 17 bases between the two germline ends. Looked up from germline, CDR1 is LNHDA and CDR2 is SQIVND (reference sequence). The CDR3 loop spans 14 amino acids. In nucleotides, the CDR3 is TGTGCCAGTGTTGAAACCCGAAGGGGCACTGAAGCTTTCTTT. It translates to CASVETRRGTEAFF.

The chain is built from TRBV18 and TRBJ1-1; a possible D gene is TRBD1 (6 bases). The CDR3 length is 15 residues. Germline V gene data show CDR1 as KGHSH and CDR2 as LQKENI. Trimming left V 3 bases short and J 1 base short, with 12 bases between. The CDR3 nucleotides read TGTGCCAGCTCACCCTTAAGGACAGCGAACACTGAAGCTTTCTTT. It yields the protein CASSPLRTANTEAFF.

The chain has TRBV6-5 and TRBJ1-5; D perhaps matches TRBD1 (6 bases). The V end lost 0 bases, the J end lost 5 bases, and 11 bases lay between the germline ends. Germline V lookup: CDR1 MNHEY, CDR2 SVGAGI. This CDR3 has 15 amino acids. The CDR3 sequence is CASSYSSRGHQPQHF. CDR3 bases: TGTGCCAGCAGTTACTCGTCCAGGGGCCATCAGCCCCAGCATTTT.

The CDR3: CASSLTGIGQPQHF. The CDR3 DNA reads TGTGCCAGCAGTTTGACAGGGATTGGGCAGCCCCAGCATTTT. The rearrangement links TRBV28 to TRBJ1-5; the match to TRBD1 covers 7 bases. Germline lookup yields CDR1 MDHEN and CDR2 SYDVKM. The CDR3 consists of 14 residues. With 3 bases clipped from V and 7 bases from J, the junction kept 6 bases outside the gene matches. The full variable domain, rest sourced from reference TRBV28 and TRBJ1-5, is DVKVTQSSRYLVKRTGEKVFLECVQDMDHENMFWYRQDPGLGLRLIYFSYDVKMKEKGDIPEGYSVSREKKERFSLILESASTNQTSMYLCASSLTGIGQPQHFGDGTRLSIL.

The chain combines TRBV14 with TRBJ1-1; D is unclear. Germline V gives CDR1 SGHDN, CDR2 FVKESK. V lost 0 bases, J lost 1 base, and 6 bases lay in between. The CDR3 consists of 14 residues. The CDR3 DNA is TGTGCCAGCAGCCAAGAATTAAAGAACACTGAAGCTTTCTTT. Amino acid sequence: CASSQELKNTEAFF.

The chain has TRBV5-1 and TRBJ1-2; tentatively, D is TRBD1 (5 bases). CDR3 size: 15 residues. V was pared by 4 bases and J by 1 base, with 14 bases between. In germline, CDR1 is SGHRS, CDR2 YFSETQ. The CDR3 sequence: CASSPAGTGNYGYTF. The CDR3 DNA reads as TGCGCCAGCAGCCCCGCGGGGACCGGTAACTATGGCTACACCTTC.

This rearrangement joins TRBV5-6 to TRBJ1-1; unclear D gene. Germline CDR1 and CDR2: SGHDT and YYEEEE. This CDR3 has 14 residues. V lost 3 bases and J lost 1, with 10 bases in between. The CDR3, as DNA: TGTGCCAGCAGCTATATTGTTCCGAACACTGAAGCTTTCTTT. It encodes CASSYIVPNTEAFF.

The CDR3 DNA reads as TGTGCCAGCAGCTTAGGTGCAGGGGAGCAATATGGCTACACCTTC. This sequence encodes CASSLGAGEQYGYTF. This sequence joins TRBV7-2 and TRBJ1-2; TRBD1 is a possible D gene (6 bases). Germline CDR1 and CDR2: SGHTA and FQGNSA. The CDR3 is 15 amino acids. Between the trimmed V and J ends, which lost 1 base and 5 bases, there was a span of 14 bases.

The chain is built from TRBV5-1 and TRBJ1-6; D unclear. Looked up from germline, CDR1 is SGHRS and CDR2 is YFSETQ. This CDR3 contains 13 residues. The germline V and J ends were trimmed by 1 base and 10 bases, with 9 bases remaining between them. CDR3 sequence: CASSLIIESPLHF. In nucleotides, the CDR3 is TGCGCCAGCAGCTTGATAATCGAGTCACCCCTCCACTTT. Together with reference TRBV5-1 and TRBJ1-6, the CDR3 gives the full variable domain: KAGVTQTPRYLIKTRGQQVTLSCSPISGHRSVSWYQQTPGQGLQFLFEYFSETQRNKGNFPGRFSGRQFSNSRSEMNVSTLELGDSALYLCASSLIIESPLHFGNGTRLTVT.

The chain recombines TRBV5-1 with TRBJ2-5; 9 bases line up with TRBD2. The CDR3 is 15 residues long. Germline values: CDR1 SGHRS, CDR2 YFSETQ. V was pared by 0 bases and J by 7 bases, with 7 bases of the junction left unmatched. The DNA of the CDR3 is TGCGCCAGCAGCTTGGCTAGCGGGGAATTCGGGACCCAGTACTTC. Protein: CASSLASGEFGTQYF. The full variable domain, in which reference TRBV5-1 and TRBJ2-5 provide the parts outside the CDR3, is KAGVTQTPRYLIKTRGQQVTLSCSPISGHRSVSWYQQTPGQGLQFLFEYFSETQRNKGNFPGRFSGRQFSNSRSEMNVSTLELGDSALYLCASSLASGEFGTQYFGPGTRLLVL.